Shown below are 10 T cell receptor beta chains from a single sample sequenced in a study of Graves' ophthalmopathy and Graves' hyperthyroidism. RNA transcripts served as template for amplifying TCR beta CDR3 sequences. HTBI primers were employed in first-round RT-PCR, then a second-round multiplex PCR followed. In TCRdb, the multiplex PCR reads were re-called with MiXCR into one record per CDR3 protein. The sample includes some 400,000 distinct CDR3 sequences, around 18% seen only once; the top ten take 1.6%. Sequenced sample: peripheral blood. The receptor source for this set is a woman under 30 with Graves' ophthalmopathy.

In this sample, this clonotype turned up many times. V usage is TRBV24-1 and J usage is TRBJ1-5; no firm D call. V lost 2 bases to trimming and J lost 7 bases, with 5 bases between them. The CDR3 runs 12 residues. From germline, CDR1 is KGHDR and CDR2 SFDVKD. The CDR3 loop reads CATSDWEQPQHF. CDR3 DNA: TGTGCCACCAGTGATTGGGAACAGCCCCAGCATTTT.

This clonotype came up many times. The chain links TRBV28 to TRBJ2-7, with 9 nucleotides matching TRBD1. The CDR3 loop spans 13 amino acids. CDR1 is MDHEN and CDR2 is SYDVKM in the germline V gene. Losses at the gene ends were 3 bases for V and 9 bases for J; bases not matched to a gene: 6. CDR3 residues: CASSFTGGAWQYF. Here the CDR3 DNA reads TGTGCCAGCAGTTTTACAGGGGGCGCCTGGCAGTACTTC.

The V and J genes are TRBV12-3 or TRBV12-4 and TRBJ2-7; 7 bases are a match to TRBD2. There are 14 residues in the CDR3. V was clipped by 5 bases and J by 4 bases; unmatched bases: 8. The CDR3 DNA sequence: TGTGCCAGCAGTCCGGGGGAGGGTGCATACGAGCAGTACTTC. Encoded protein: CASSPGEGAYEQYF.

This clonotype has at least ten counts. No DNA is shown, since the ends of the CDR3 on it are uncertain; the CDR3 is the one TCRdb lists. The V gene is TRBV29-1, the J gene TRBJ2-2; the D call in the table, TRBD1, was not verified against the DNA. The germline V gene has CDR1 SQVTM and CDR2 ANQGSEA. The CDR3 sequence runs 15 residues, both termini included. CDR3 in amino acids: CSVGGTGLAPGSCFF.

This clonotype has a count of ten or more. This chain connects TRBV19 to TRBJ1-1; D not certain. The CDR3 loop spans 13 amino acids. CDR1 and CDR2 (germline): LNHDA, SQIVND (reference sequence). The V gene lost 4 bases and the J gene lost 7 bases, with 13 bases spanning the gap. CDR3 amino acids: CASSTPPRGEAFF. In DNA, the CDR3 is TGTGCCAGTAGTACCCCGCCCCGCGGTGAAGCTTTCTTT.

In its sample, this clonotype was seen many times. The V call is TRBV5-1, the J call TRBJ1-5, with 8 bases matching TRBD1. Trimming removed 4 bases from V and 4 bases from J; junction bases left unmatched: 7. The CDR3 spans 15 residues. Per the germline V gene, CDR1 is SGHRS and CDR2 is YFSETQ. The CDR3 bases are TGCGCCAGCAGCGCAGGGACAGGCCTTAATCAGCCCCAGCATTTT. This codes for CASSAGTGLNQPQHF.

This clonotype was observed many times. This rearrangement joins TRBV12-3 or TRBV12-4 to TRBJ2-7; 8 bases agree with TRBD1. Losses at the gene ends were 5 bases for V and 3 bases for J; bases not matched to a gene: 9. CDR3 length equals 15 residues. The CDR3, as DNA: TGTGCCAGCAGTGTCCGGGACAGGCCATTCTACGAGCAGTACTTC. Protein sequence: CASSVRDRPFYEQYF.

This clonotype was observed at least ten times. The genes are TRBV7-2 and TRBJ2-5; 9 bases match TRBD2. The CDR3 length is 16 residues. Germline lookup yields CDR1 SGHTA and CDR2 FQGNSA. Germline trimming cut 5 bases from V and 1 base from J; bases unmatched to any gene: 8. In nucleotides, the CDR3 is TGTGCCAGCAGCCCCGGCGCACTAGCGGGCCAAGAGACCCAGTACTTC. It specifies CASSPGALAGQETQYF.

In its sample, this clonotype was seen many times. The V call is TRBV5-4, the J call TRBJ1-6, with D tentatively TRBD1 (5 bases). CDR3 length: 18 residues. Trimming took 4 bases from V and 3 from J, leaving 20 bases between them. Germline V CDR1 and CDR2: SGHNT, YYREEE (reference sequence). The CDR3 bases are TGTGCCAGCAGCCGAACACCAGGGACTATTGACTATAATTCACCCCTCCACTTT. Its translation: CASSRTPGTIDYNSPLHF.

Ten or more counts support this clonotype. This sequence joins TRBV7-2 and TRBJ1-2; 7 bases are a match to TRBD1. After removal of 0 bases from V and 8 bases from J, the junction contained 12 bases not matched to a gene. Per germline, CDR1 SGHTA and CDR2 FQGNSA. CDR3 length: 16 residues. For the CDR3, the DNA is TGTGCCAGCAGCTTAGCGGGTAATAGGGGGCCTGGAGGCTACACCTTC. It specifies CASSLAGNRGPGGYTF.